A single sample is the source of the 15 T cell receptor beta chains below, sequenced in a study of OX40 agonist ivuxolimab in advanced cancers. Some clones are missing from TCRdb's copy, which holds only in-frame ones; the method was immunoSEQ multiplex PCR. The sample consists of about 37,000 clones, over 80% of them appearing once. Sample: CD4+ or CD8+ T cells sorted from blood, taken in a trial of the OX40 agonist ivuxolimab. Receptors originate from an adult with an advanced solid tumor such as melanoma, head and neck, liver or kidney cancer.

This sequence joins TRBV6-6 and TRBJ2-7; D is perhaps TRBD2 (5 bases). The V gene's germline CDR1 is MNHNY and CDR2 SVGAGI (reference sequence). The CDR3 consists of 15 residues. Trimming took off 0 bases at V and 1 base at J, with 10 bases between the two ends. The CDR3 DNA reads TGTGCCAGCAGTTACTCGTTCAGCGGTTCCTACGAGCAGTACTTC. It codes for CASSYSFSGSYEQYF.

This CDR3 reads CASSREGTDTQYF. The CDR3 region has the DNA TGCGCCAGCAGCAGGGAAGGCACAGATACGCAGTATTTT. The chain recombines TRBV10-1 with TRBJ2-3; D might be TRBD1 (5 bases). With 6 bases removed from V and 1 base from J, the gap between germline ends came to 8 bases. The CDR3 extends over 13 amino acids. Germline CDR1 WNHNN, CDR2 SYGVQD (reference sequence).

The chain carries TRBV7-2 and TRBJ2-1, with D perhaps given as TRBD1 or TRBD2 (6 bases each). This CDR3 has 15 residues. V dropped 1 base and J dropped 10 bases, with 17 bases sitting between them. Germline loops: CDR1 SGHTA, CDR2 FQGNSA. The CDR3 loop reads CASSLGGAYGGEQFF. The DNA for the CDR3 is TGTGCCAGCAGCTTAGGGGGGGCTTACGGAGGCGAGCAGTTCTTC.

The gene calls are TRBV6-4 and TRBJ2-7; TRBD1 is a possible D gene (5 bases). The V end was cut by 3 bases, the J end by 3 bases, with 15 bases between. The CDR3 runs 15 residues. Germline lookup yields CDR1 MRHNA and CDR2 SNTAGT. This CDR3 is CASSESPGPFYEQYF. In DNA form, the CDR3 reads TGTGCCAGCAGTGAATCCCCAGGGCCCTTCTACGAGCAGTACTTC.

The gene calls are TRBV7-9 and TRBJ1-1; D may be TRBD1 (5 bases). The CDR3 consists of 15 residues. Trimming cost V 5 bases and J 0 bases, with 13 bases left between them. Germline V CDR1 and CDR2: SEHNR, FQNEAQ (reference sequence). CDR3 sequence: CASSPASTVNTEAFF. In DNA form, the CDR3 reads TGTGCCAGCAGCCCCGCCTCGACAGTGAACACTGAAGCTTTCTTT.

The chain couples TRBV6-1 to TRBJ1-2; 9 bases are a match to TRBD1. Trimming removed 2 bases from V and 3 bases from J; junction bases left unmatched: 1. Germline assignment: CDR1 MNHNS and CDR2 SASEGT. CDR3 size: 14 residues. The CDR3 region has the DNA TGTGCCAGCAGTGAAACAGGGGGCGACTATGGCTACACCTTC. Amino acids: CASSETGGDYGYTF.

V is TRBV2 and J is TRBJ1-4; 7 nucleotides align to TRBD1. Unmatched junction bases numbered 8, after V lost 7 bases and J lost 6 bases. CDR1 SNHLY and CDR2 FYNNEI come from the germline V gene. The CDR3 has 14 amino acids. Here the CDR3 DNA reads TGTGCCAGCATGACAGGGAGCGGAGATGAAAAACTGTTTTTT. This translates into CASMTGSGDEKLFF.

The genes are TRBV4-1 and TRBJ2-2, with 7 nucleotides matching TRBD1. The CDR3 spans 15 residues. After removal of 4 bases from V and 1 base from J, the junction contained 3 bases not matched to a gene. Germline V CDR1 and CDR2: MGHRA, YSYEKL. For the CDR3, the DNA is TGCGCCAGCAGCCCAGGGACAGTGAACACCGGGGAGCTGTTTTTT. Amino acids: CASSPGTVNTGELFF.

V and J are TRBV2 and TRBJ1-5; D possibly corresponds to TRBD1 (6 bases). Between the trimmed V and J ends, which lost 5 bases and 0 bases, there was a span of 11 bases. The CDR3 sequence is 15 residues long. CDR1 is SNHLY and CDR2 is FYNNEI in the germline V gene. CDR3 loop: CASSPDSYSNQPQHF. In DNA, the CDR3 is TGTGCCAGCAGTCCGGACAGTTATAGCAATCAGCCCCAGCATTTT.

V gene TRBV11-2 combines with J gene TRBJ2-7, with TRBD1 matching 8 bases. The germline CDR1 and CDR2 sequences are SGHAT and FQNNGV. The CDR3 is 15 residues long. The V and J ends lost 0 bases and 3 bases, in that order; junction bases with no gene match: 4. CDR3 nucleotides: TGTGCCAGCAGCTTAGAAGGCGGACAGGGCTACGAGCAGTACTTC. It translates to CASSLEGGQGYEQYF.

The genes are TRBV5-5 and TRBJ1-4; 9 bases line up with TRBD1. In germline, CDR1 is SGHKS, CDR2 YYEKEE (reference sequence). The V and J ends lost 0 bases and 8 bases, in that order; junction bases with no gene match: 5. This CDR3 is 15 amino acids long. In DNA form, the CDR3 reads TGTGCCAGCAGCTTGGAGGGACAGGGAAGAGAAAAACTGTTTTTT. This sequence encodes CASSLEGQGREKLFF.

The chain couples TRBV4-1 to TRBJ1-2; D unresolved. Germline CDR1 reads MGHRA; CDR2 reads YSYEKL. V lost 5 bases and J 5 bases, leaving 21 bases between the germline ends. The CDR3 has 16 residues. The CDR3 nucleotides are TGCGCCAGCAGCGTAGCTCCCGACGGGCGGCGGTATGGCTACACCTTC. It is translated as CASSVAPDGRRYGYTF.

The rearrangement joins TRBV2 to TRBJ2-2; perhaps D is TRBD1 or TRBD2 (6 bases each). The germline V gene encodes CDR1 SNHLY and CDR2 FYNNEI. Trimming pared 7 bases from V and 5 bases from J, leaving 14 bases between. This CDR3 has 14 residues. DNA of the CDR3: TGTGCCAGCATGTCCGGGGGCAGGACCGGGGAGCTGTTTTTT. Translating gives CASMSGGRTGELFF.

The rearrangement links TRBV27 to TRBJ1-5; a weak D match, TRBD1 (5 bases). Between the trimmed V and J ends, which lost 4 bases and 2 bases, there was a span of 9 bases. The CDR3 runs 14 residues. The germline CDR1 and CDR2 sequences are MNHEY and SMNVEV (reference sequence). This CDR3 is CASSYQGGNQPQHF. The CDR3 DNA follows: TGTGCCAGCAGTTATCAGGGAGGCAATCAGCCCCAGCATTTT.

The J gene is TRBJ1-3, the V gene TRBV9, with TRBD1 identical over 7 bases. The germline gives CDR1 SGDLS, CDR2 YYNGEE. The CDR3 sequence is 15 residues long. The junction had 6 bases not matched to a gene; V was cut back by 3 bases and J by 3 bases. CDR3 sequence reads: CASSGTGDFGNTIYF. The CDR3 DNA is TGTGCCAGCAGCGGCACAGGGGACTTTGGAAACACCATATATTTT.